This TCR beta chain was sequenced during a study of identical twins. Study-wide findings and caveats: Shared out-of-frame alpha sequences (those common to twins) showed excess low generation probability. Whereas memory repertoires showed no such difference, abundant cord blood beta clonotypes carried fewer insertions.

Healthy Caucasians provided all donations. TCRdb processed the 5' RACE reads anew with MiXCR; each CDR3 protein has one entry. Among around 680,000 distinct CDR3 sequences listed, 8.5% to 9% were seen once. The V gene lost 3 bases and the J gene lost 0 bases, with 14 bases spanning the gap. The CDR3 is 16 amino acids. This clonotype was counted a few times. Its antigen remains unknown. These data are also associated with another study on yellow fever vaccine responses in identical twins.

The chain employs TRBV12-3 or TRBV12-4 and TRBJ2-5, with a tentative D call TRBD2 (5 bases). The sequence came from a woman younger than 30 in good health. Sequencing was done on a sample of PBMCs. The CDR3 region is CASSLSDWSYQETQYF. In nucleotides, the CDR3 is TGTGCCAGCAGTTTGTCGGACTGGAGCTACCAAGAGACCCAGTACTTC.